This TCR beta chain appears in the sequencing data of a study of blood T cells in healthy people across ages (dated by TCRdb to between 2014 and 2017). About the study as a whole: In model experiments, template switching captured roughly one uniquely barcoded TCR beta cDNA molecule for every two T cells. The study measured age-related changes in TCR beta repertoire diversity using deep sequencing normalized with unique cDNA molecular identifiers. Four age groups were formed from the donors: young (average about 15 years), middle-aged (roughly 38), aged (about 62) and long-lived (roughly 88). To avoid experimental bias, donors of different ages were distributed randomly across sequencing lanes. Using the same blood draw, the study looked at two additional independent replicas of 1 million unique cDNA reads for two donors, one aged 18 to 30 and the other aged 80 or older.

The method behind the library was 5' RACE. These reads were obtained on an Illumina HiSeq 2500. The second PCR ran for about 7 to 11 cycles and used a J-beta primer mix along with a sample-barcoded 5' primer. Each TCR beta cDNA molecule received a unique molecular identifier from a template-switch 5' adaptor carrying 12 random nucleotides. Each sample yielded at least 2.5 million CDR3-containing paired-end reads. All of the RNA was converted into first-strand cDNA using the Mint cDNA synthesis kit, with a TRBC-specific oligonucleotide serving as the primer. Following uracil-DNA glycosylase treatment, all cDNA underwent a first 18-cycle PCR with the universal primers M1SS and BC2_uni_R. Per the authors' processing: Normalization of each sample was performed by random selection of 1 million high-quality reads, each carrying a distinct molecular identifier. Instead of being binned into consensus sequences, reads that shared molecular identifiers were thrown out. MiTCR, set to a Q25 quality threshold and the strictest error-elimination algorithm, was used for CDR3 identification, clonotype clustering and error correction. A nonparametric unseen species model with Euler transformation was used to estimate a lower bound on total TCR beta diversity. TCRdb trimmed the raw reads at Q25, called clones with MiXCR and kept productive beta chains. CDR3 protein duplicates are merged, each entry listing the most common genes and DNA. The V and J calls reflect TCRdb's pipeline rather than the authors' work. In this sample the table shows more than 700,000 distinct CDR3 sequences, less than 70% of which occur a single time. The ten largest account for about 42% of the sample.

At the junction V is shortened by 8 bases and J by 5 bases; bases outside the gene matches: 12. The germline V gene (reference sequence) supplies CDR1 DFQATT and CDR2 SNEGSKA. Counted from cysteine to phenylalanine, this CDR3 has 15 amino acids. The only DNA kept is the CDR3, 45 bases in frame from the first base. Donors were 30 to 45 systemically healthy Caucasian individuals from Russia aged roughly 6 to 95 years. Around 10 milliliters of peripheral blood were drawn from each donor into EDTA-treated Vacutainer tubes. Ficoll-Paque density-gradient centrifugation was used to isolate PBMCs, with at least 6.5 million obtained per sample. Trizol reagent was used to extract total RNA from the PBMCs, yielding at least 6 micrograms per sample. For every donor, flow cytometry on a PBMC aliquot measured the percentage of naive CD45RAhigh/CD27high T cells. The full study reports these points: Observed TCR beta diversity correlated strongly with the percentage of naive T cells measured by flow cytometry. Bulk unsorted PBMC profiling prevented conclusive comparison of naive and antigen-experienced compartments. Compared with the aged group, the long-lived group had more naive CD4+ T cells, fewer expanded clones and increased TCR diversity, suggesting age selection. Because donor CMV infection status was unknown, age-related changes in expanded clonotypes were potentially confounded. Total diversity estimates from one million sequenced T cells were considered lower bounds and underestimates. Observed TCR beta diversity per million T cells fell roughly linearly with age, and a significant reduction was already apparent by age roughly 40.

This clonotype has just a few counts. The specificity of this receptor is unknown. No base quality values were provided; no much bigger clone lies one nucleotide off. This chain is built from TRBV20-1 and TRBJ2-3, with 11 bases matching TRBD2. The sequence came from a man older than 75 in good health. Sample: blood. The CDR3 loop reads CSPLDLAGGRDTQYF. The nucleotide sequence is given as TGCAGTCCCCTCGACCTAGCGGGAGGACGAGATACGCAGTATTTT.